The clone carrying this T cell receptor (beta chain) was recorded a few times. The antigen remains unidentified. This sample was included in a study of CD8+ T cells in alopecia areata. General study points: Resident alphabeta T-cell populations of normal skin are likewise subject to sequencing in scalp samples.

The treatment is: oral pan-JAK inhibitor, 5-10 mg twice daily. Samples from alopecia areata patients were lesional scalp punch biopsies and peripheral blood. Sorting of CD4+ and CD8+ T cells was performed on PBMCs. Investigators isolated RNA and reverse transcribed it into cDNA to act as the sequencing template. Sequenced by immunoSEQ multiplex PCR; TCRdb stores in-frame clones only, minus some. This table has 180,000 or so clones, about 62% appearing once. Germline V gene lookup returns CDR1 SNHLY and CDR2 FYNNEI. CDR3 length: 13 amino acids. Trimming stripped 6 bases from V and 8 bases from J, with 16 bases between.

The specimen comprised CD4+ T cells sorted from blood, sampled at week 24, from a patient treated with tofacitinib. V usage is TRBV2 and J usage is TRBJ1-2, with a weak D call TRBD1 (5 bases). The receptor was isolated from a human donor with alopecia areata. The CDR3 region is CASSELDILGYTF. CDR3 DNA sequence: TGTGCCAGCAGCGAATTGGACATCTTAGGCTACACCTTC.